This TCR beta chain came from a study of OX40 agonist ivuxolimab in advanced cancers. Study-wide background: Those enrolled were around 87% male, with a mean age of 60 years and ages from roughly 20 to 90.

Study outcomes and limitations: Among T cells, CD8+ cells averaged more expanded clones than CD4+ cells.

Here immunoSEQ multiplex PCR was the method, and the copy in TCRdb shows in-frame clones only, minus some. This table has roughly 77,000 clones, 84% appearing once. In regard to this clone: The antigen is undetermined.

This clonotype was sampled from an adult with an advanced solid tumor such as melanoma, head and neck, liver or kidney cancer. The specimen comprised CD4+ or CD8+ T cells sorted from blood, sampled in a trial of the OX40 agonist ivuxolimab.

CDR3 in amino acids: CASSRNAGPEAFF. The CDR3 DNA is TGTGCCAGCAGCCGAAACGCAGGACCCGAAGCTTTCTTT. This chain joins TRBV11-1 and TRBJ1-1, with no clear D. Trimming took 5 bases from V and 8 from J, leaving 15 bases between them. The length of the CDR3 is 13 residues. Germline V lookup: CDR1 SGHAT, CDR2 FQDESV (reference sequence).